This entry concerns a single T cell receptor (beta chain). The length of the CDR3 is 16 residues. Trimming removed 0 bases from V and 0 bases from J, with 9 bases in between. Per the germline V gene, CDR1 is SGHKS and CDR2 is YYEKEE (reference sequence). In the PCR, 60 Vbeta and 13 Jbeta primers were used. Data came from immunoSEQ multiplex PCR; TCRdb stores just in-frame clones and leaves some out. The sample holds 130,000 to 150,000 clones; more than 65% are singletons and the top ten take 5.7%. These data are taken from a study of cytomegalovirus exposure and HLA in healthy donors. The chain joins TRBV5-5 to TRBJ1-4; D gene unclear. This receptor was taken from a man aged 25 to 45 in good health and CMV-seropositive. The source material was PBMCs. The CDR3 sequence is CASSLAGLPTNEKLFF. CDR3 bases: TGTGCCAGCAGCTTGGCAGGATTACCAACTAATGAAAAACTGTTTTTT.